This is a list of T cell receptor beta chains from one sample in a study of T cells in Graves' hyperthyroidism and ophthalmopathy. TCRdb independently ran MiXCR on the multiplex PCR reads; one entry per CDR3 protein. The repertoire holds 200,000 to 300,000 distinct CDR3 sequences, with approximately 25% as singletons. Sequencing was done on a sample of blood. These receptors all stem from a woman between 35 and 50 years old with Graves' ophthalmopathy. Both conserved end residues are part of each CDR3. The order of the fields is CDR3 DNA, CDR3 protein, D gene, clone size, J gene, V gene. A D gene is named only where the DNA matches it firmly. Clone sizes are given selectively: once, few, many, or a class where the clone is expanded.

DNA: TGTGCCAGCAGCTTAGGGAGCGGGAGCACCACCGGGGAGCTGTTTTTT
CDR3: CASSLGSGSTTGELFF
D: TRBD2
size: many
J: TRBJ2-2
V: TRBV11-1

DNA: TGTGCCAGCACCCAACTAGCGGGAGGGAACACCGGGGAGCTGTTTTTT
CDR3: CASTQLAGGNTGELFF
D: TRBD2
size: many
J: TRBJ2-2
V: TRBV6-5

DNA: TGTGCCAGCGGGGACTATAATCGCCAGCCCCAGCATTTT
CDR3: CASGDYNRQPQHF
D: NA
size: many
J: TRBJ1-5
V: TRBV6-2/TRBV6-3

DNA: TGTGCCAGCAGTTTACGTCAGGGTGGTTACCAGCCCCAGCATTTT
CDR3: CASSLRQGGYQPQHF
D: NA
size: NA
J: TRBJ1-5
V: TRBV28

DNA: TGTGCCACCGACACCGGGGAGCTGTTTTTT
CDR3: CATDTGELFF
D: NA
size: many
J: TRBJ2-2
V: TRBV6-1

DNA: TGCAGCGTTGCACGACAGGGGCCCAGGGACGAGCAGTACTTC
CDR3: CSVARQGPRDEQYF
D: TRBD1
size: many
J: TRBJ2-7
V: TRBV29-1

DNA: TGTGCCAGCACCCTCCCAGGGCCGGGGGGCTCCTACGAGCAGTACTTC
CDR3: CASTLPGPGGSYEQYF
D: TRBD2
size: once
J: TRBJ2-7
V: TRBV28

DNA: TGTGCCAGCAGTCGATATAACGAGCAGTACTTC
CDR3: CASSRYNEQYF
D: NA
size: NA
J: TRBJ2-7
V: TRBV12-3/TRBV12-4

DNA: TGTGCCAGCAGCCAAGATCCCAGAAACATTCAGTACTTC
CDR3: CASSQDPRNIQYF
D: NA
size: many
J: TRBJ2-4
V: TRBV14

DNA: TGTGCCAGCAGCCGTAAGCGACGGTCCCCCTCTCCTGGGGCCAACGTCCTGACTTTC
CDR3: CASSRKRRSPSPGANVLTF
D: NA
size: NA
J: TRBJ2-6
V: TRBV11-2

DNA: TGTGCCAGCAGCTTAACAGGACTAGCGGGAGAGACCCAGTACTTC
CDR3: CASSLTGLAGETQYF
D: TRBD2
size: many
J: TRBJ2-5
V: TRBV7-3

DNA: TGTGCCGTAGCGGACAGGGTGAGCTATGGCTACACCTTC
CDR3: CAVADRVSYGYTF
D: TRBD1
size: many
J: TRBJ1-2
V: TRBV28

DNA: TGTGCCAGCAGTTACCCAGGGTTGACTGAAGCTTTCTTT
CDR3: CASSYPGLTEAFF
D: NA
size: NA
J: TRBJ1-1
V: TRBV6-5

DNA: TGTGCCAGCTCCTCCCCCGGGCTCAGCTCCTACGAGCAGTACTTC
CDR3: CASSSPGLSSYEQYF
D: NA
size: many
J: TRBJ2-7
V: TRBV28

DNA: TGTGCCAGTAGTACCCAAGCGAGGGGACAGGGGAATTACGAGCAGTACTTC
CDR3: CASSTQARGQGNYEQYF
D: TRBD1
size: many
J: TRBJ2-7
V: TRBV19

DNA: TGTGCCAGCAGTTTAAATCCCAGGCTCAACTATGGCTACACCTTC
CDR3: CASSLNPRLNYGYTF
D: NA
size: once
J: TRBJ1-2
V: TRBV28

DNA: TGTGCCAGCAGCCCCACAGGGGCCTCGGTCTTGGGGGCCAACGTCCTGACTTTC
CDR3: CASSPTGASVLGANVLTF
D: TRBD1
size: many
J: TRBJ2-6
V: TRBV11-1

DNA: TGTGCCAGCAGGAACCTTTATCAAGACTATGGCTACACCTTC
CDR3: CASRNLYQDYGYTF
D: NA
size: NA
J: TRBJ1-2
V: TRBV6-1

DNA: TGTGCCAGCAGGGAGAGGACAGGGAATCAGCCCCAGCATTTT
CDR3: CASRERTGNQPQHF
D: TRBD1
size: many
J: TRBJ1-5
V: TRBV2

DNA: TGTGCCAGTACGGGGGTTCGTGGGGCAATCAATCAGCCCCAGCATTTT
CDR3: CASTGVRGAINQPQHF
D: NA
size: many
J: TRBJ1-5
V: TRBV19

DNA: TGCAGCGTTGAACAGGCAGGCGCCTACGAGCAGTACTTC
CDR3: CSVEQAGAYEQYF
D: NA
size: NA
J: TRBJ2-7
V: TRBV29-1

DNA: TGTGCCAGCAGCCGCAACCCCGGGACAAGGGGGGATCAGCCCCAGCATTTT
CDR3: CASSRNPGTRGDQPQHF
D: NA
size: many
J: TRBJ1-5
V: TRBV6-5

DNA: TGCAGTGCTAGAGATTTAGCCGGGTCAAGACCTCTGAGCGAGCAGTACTTC
CDR3: CSARDLAGSRPLSEQYF
D: NA
size: NA
J: TRBJ2-7
V: TRBV20-1

DNA: TGCGCCAGCAGCCAACAGCGTTTTGCGGGGGACACTGAAGCTTTCTTT
CDR3: CASSQQRFAGDTEAFF
D: NA
size: many
J: TRBJ1-1
V: TRBV4-1

DNA: TGTGCCAGCAGTAGACTAGCGGGAGCCGAAAACATTCAGTACTTC
CDR3: CASSRLAGAENIQYF
D: TRBD2
size: NA
J: TRBJ2-4
V: TRBV11-2

DNA: TGTGCCAGCAGTCACTTGCGGGAGGCTTCCTACGAGCAGTACTTC
CDR3: CASSHLREASYEQYF
D: TRBD2
size: many
J: TRBJ2-7
V: TRBV28

DNA: TGTGCCAGCAGCCGCACCGGGACTAGAGTCGACGAGCAGTACTTC
CDR3: CASSRTGTRVDEQYF
D: TRBD2
size: many
J: TRBJ2-7
V: TRBV3-1

DNA: TGCAGTGGGGGAAGGACAGGGCGCTACGAGCAGTACTTC
CDR3: CSGGRTGRYEQYF
D: TRBD1
size: NA
J: TRBJ2-7
V: TRBV20-1

DNA: TGTGCCAGCAGCGTGACAGGGAACACCGGGGAGCTGTTTTTT
CDR3: CASSVTGNTGELFF
D: NA
size: many
J: TRBJ2-2
V: TRBV5-6

DNA: TGCGCCAGCAGCCAGACAGTGGGAGTCACCGGGGAGCTGTTTTTT
CDR3: CASSQTVGVTGELFF
D: NA
size: few
J: TRBJ2-2
V: TRBV5-1

DNA: TGTGCCAGCAGTTTAAGGCGGATCTATGGCTACACCTTC
CDR3: CASSLRRIYGYTF
D: NA
size: many
J: TRBJ1-2
V: TRBV28

DNA: TGTGCCAGCAGCCCAGGCGTACAGGGGGCTTACCAAGAGACCCAGTACTTC
CDR3: CASSPGVQGAYQETQYF
D: TRBD1
size: NA
J: TRBJ2-5
V: TRBV11-3

DNA: TGTGCCAGCAGTTTAATAGCAGGAGCGGTTGGCTACACCTTC
CDR3: CASSLIAGAVGYTF
D: NA
size: many
J: TRBJ1-2
V: TRBV27

DNA: TGTGCCAGCAGCTTTTCTATCACTGGCTACACCTTC
CDR3: CASSFSITGYTF
D: NA
size: once
J: TRBJ1-2
V: TRBV11-2

DNA: TGCAGTGCTAGTGATTCCCTGGGCGGGAATGCCTACTACGAGCAGTACTTC
CDR3: CSASDSLGGNAYYEQYF
D: NA
size: NA
J: TRBJ2-7
V: TRBV20-1

DNA: TGTGCCACCTCGGCCGGGAGAATCTCCTACGAGCAGTACTTC
CDR3: CATSAGRISYEQYF
D: NA
size: few
J: TRBJ2-7
V: TRBV6-1

DNA: TGCGCCAGCAGCCAGGGAACCTCCTACGAGCAGTACTTC
CDR3: CASSQGTSYEQYF
D: NA
size: few
J: TRBJ2-7
V: TRBV4-1

DNA: TGTGCCACCAGCTGGGGACAGGGGGCCTACGAGCAGTACTTC
CDR3: CATSWGQGAYEQYF
D: TRBD1
size: many
J: TRBJ2-7
V: TRBV15

DNA: TGTGCCAGCAGTGAAGCTGGCCACCTCTACGAGCAGTACTTC
CDR3: CASSEAGHLYEQYF
D: NA
size: many
J: TRBJ2-7
V: TRBV6-1

DNA: TGTGCCAGCAGCCAACAAACCGGGACTAGCGGCTACGAGCAGTACTTC
CDR3: CASSQQTGTSGYEQYF
D: TRBD2
size: many
J: TRBJ2-7
V: TRBV4-2

DNA: TGTGCCAGCAGTTACCCACTAGAATCCTACGAGCAGTACTTC
CDR3: CASSYPLESYEQYF
D: NA
size: many
J: TRBJ2-7
V: TRBV6-5

DNA: TGCGCCAGCAGCCCGGCGGGTGGAGCCAAAAACATTCAGTACTTC
CDR3: CASSPAGGAKNIQYF
D: NA
size: few
J: TRBJ2-4
V: TRBV5-1